The 20 T cell receptor beta chains presented below share a single source sample, sequenced in a study of shared clonotypes between healthy human individuals. Assay used: immunoSEQ multiplex PCR; TCRdb lists only in-frame clones, some missing. The repertoire holds about 980,000 clones, with roughly 72% as singletons. Sequences were obtained from memory CD4+ T cells sorted from blood. Subset reported: CD45RA-negative fraction. The receptors here all came from a man aged 18 to 35 in good health.

The chain joins TRBV2 to TRBJ1-1; TRBD1 is a possible D gene (6 bases). The CDR3 is 13 amino acids. CDR1 is SNHLY, CDR2 FYNNEI, per germline. V was clipped by 4 bases and J by 1 base, with 7 bases between them. CDR3 loop: CASSAGENTEAFF. The CDR3, as DNA: TGTGCCAGCAGTGCAGGGGAGAACACTGAAGCTTTCTTT.

On this clone itself: This sequence may be a read error, since a much larger clone differs from it by one base. The CDR3 spells CAGSPPEGTYGYTF. As DNA, the CDR3 is TGTGCCGGCTCACCACCGGAGGGCACCTATGGCTACACCTTC. V usage is TRBV18 and J usage is TRBJ1-2; no firm D call. Germline V gene sequence: CDR1 KGHSH, CDR2 LQKENI. The CDR3 runs 14 residues.

This rearrangement joins TRBV6-1 to TRBJ1-6; a possible D gene is TRBD1 (5 bases). The V and J ends lost 2 bases and 5 bases respectively, with 10 bases between them. There are 15 residues in the CDR3. Germline CDR1 reads MNHNS; CDR2 reads SASEGT. The CDR3 loop reads CASSERGAHNSPLHF. In DNA, the CDR3 is TGTGCCAGCAGTGAAAGAGGGGCCCATAATTCACCCCTCCACTTT.

The gene calls are TRBV7-2 and TRBJ2-7; D is perhaps TRBD1 or TRBD2 (6 bases each). The CDR3 has 16 amino acids. The V gene's germline CDR1 is SGHTA and CDR2 FQGNSA. The V end lost 5 bases, the J end lost 7 bases, and 24 bases lay between the germline ends. The DNA for the CDR3 is TGTGCCAGCAGCCTCCACCAACAGGGAGCGGCGGGAGAGCAGTACTTC. Translating gives CASSLHQQGAAGEQYF. Complete variable domain (other parts from reference TRBV7-2 and TRBJ2-7): GAGVSQSPSNKVTEKGKDVELRCDPISGHTALYWYRQSLGQGLEFLIYFQGNSAPDKSGLPSDRFSAERTGGSVSTLTIQRTQQEDSAVYLCASSLHQQGAAGEQYFGPGTRLTVT.

Worth noting for this clone: Its ends do not fully match the called genes, so a read error is possible. DNA of the CDR3: TGTGCCAGCAGTTTAGGGGGGGCTATTCAGGCCCAGCATTTT. It is translated as CASSLGGAIQAQHF. The V and J genes are TRBV28 and TRBJ1-5, with TRBD1 as a possible D gene (6 bases). Germline V CDR1 and CDR2: MDHEN, SYDVKM. This CDR3 is built from 14 residues. Based on the CDR3 plus reference TRBV28 and TRBJ1-5, the full variable domain is DVKVTQSSRYLVKRTGEKVFLECVQDMDHENMFWYRQDPGLGLRLIYFSYDVKMKEKGDIPEGYSVSREKKERFSLILESASTNQTSMYLCASSLGGAIQAQHFGDGTRLSIL.

The chain combines TRBV7-2 with TRBJ1-4; D may be TRBD1 (5 bases). V gave up 4 bases and J gave up 8 bases, with 14 bases separating them. CDR3 length: 14 amino acids. The germline V gene has CDR1 SGHTA and CDR2 FQGNSA. CDR3: CASSSEGLTEKLFF. As DNA, the CDR3 is TGTGCCAGCAGCTCCGAGGGGTTGACGGAAAAACTGTTTTTT.

This clone was picked up a small number of times. V gene TRBV14 combines with J gene TRBJ1-1, with D unresolved. Deletions cut 1 base from V and 6 bases from J, with 9 bases between. The CDR3 loop spans 13 amino acids. Germline V CDR1 and CDR2: SGHDN, FVKESK. CDR3 sequence reads: CASSQGGGSEAFF. DNA for the CDR3: TGTGCCAGCAGCCAAGGAGGCGGATCTGAAGCTTTCTTT.

The chain links TRBV7-2 to TRBJ1-1, with D maybe TRBD1 (5 bases). The V and J ends lost 5 bases and 4 bases respectively, with 14 bases between them. Germline V lookup: CDR1 SGHTA, CDR2 FQGNSA. The CDR3 totals 14 residues. CDR3 loop: CASSLREISTEAFF. CDR3 DNA: TGTGCCAGCAGCCTCAGGGAGATTAGCACTGAAGCTTTCTTT.

This clone has just one count. The V gene is TRBV18, the J gene TRBJ2-6; the D is unclear. The CDR3 contains 15 residues. Germline values: CDR1 KGHSH, CDR2 LQKENI. The ends were cut back, 2 bases at V and 1 base at J, with 6 bases in the middle. CDR3 sequence (DNA): TGTGCCAGCTCACCATTAATGTCTGGGGCCAACGTCCTGACTTTC. As protein: CASSPLMSGANVLTF.

This clone was picked up a small number of times. The gene calls are TRBV28 and TRBJ2-6; tentatively, D is TRBD2 (5 bases). Germline values: CDR1 MDHEN, CDR2 SYDVKM. This CDR3 spans 15 amino acids. V shed 6 bases and J shed 3 bases, with 12 bases lying between them. The DNA of the CDR3 is TGTGCCAGCAGGCTAGCCGGGCGTGGGGCCAACGTCCTGACTTTC. Its protein product is CASRLAGRGANVLTF. Full variable domain (rest looked up from reference TRBV28 and TRBJ2-6): DVKVTQSSRYLVKRTGEKVFLECVQDMDHENMFWYRQDPGLGLRLIYFSYDVKMKEKGDIPEGYSVSREKKERFSLILESASTNQTSMYLCASRLAGRGANVLTFGAGSRLTVL.

The rearrangement joins TRBV7-9 to TRBJ2-3; D is undetermined. From germline, CDR1 is SEHNR and CDR2 FQNEAQ (reference sequence). V was trimmed by 0 bases and J by 1 base, leaving 8 bases between them. This CDR3 is built from 15 residues. The DNA for the CDR3 is TGTGCCAGCAGCTTAGCCGGTCTCCGCACAGATACGCAGTATTTT. As protein: CASSLAGLRTDTQYF.

This chain uses TRBV30 with TRBJ1-5, with TRBD1 identical over 10 bases. CDR1 and CDR2 from the germline V gene are GTSNPN and SVGIG (reference sequence). V lost 0 bases to trimming and J lost 5 bases; unmatched junction nucleotides: 7. This CDR3 has 16 residues. The CDR3, as DNA: TGTGCCTGGAGTGTAAAAGGACAGGGGGATGATCAGCCCCAGCATTTT. This encodes CAWSVKGQGDDQPQHF.

The J gene is TRBJ1-4, the V gene TRBV5-1; D is possibly TRBD1 (6 bases). The CDR3 extends over 14 amino acids. The V end lost 7 bases, the J end lost 4 bases, and 14 bases lay between the germline ends. Germline assignment: CDR1 SGHRS and CDR2 YFSETQ. The CDR3 region is CASSAGGGNEKLFF. CDR3 nucleotides: TGCGCCAGCTCGGCCGGAGGGGGTAATGAAAAACTGTTTTTT.

The V call is TRBV6-5, the J call TRBJ2-5; no clear D gene. V was clipped by 4 bases and J by 2 bases, with 8 bases between them. Germline values: CDR1 MNHEY, CDR2 SVGAGI. The CDR3 consists of 13 residues. The CDR3 DNA reads TGTGCCAGCAGTTCGACCAGTCAAGAGACCCAGTACTTC. It yields the protein CASSSTSQETQYF.

J is TRBJ1-3 and V is TRBV28; perhaps TRBD1 as D (5 bases). Germline V gene sequence: CDR1 MDHEN, CDR2 SYDVKM. The CDR3 sequence is 15 residues long. Trimming removed 6 bases from V and 5 bases from J, with 17 bases in between. The chain's CDR3 is CASRSLGGERNTIYF. Written as DNA, the CDR3 is TGTGCCAGCAGGTCCCTGGGGGGGGAGCGAAACACCATATATTTT.

The chain has TRBV10-3 and TRBJ2-3; no clear D. With 5 bases removed from V and 6 bases from J, the gap between germline ends came to 15 bases. Per germline, CDR1 ENHRY and CDR2 SYGVKD. The CDR3 runs to 14 residues. The CDR3 region has the DNA TGTGCCATCAGTAGGGTCGGCAACGGGGATACGCAGTATTTT. This encodes CAISRVGNGDTQYF.

The V and J genes are TRBV10-3 and TRBJ2-7; perhaps TRBD2 as D (5 bases). The V and J ends lost 7 bases and 3 bases respectively, with 13 bases between them. Germline assignment: CDR1 ENHRY and CDR2 SYGVKD. The CDR3 length is 13 residues. In DNA form, the CDR3 reads TGTGCCATCAAGGAAGCGGTCCTCTACGAGCAGTACTTC. It yields the protein CAIKEAVLYEQYF.

The gene calls are TRBV28 and TRBJ2-5, with D perhaps TRBD1 or TRBD2 (7 bases each). The V gene lost 2 bases and the J gene lost 3 bases, with 13 bases spanning the gap. CDR1 MDHEN and CDR2 SYDVKM come from the germline V gene. This CDR3 is 15 amino acids long. DNA of the CDR3: TGTGCCAGCAGTTTAAGCGGGACAGCCAAAGAGACCCAGTACTTC. This sequence encodes CASSLSGTAKETQYF.

Here the CDR3 DNA reads TGCGCCAGCAGCTTGGCGGGGCAGTCCCGAGGGGAGACCCAGTACTTC. This sequence encodes CASSLAGQSRGETQYF. The chain carries TRBV5-1 and TRBJ2-5; either TRBD1 or TRBD2 may supply D (5 bases each). Germline-derived CDR1 and CDR2 are SGHRS and YFSETQ. V lost 0 bases and J lost 5, with 17 bases in between. The CDR3 length is 16 residues.

In DNA form, the CDR3 reads TGTGCCAGCAGCGTAGGGACAGGTGAAGTTCCCCCCTACAATGAGCAGTTCTTC. This codes for CASSVGTGEVPPYNEQFF. The chain is built from TRBV9 and TRBJ2-1; 7 positions match TRBD1. This CDR3 region has 18 residues. Germline V gives CDR1 SGDLS, CDR2 YYNGEE. Trimming removed 0 bases from V and 2 bases from J; junction bases left unmatched: 11.